The 16 T cell receptor beta chains below were found in one sample sequenced in a study of blood T cell repertoires in COVID-19 (dated by TCRdb to the early 2020s). Library preparation used the immunoSEQ multiplex PCR assay. This immuneACCESS table, as held by TCRdb, lists in-frame sequences with V and J called but not all clones. Of the missing ones, under half trace to an unresolved V gene in checked studies; the others have no known cause. The sample yields around 240,000 clones; around four fifths were counted once. The ten largest clones represent under 2% of the sample. Sequenced sample: peripheral blood. These TCRs come from an elderly woman with acute or convalescent COVID-19.

The rearrangement uses TRBV5-1 and TRBJ1-4; 7 bases align to TRBD1. The CDR3 loop spans 16 amino acids. The trim removed 4 bases at V and 5 bases at J, leaving 11 bases unmatched. From germline, CDR1 is SGHRS and CDR2 YFSETQ. CDR3 nucleotides: TGCGCCAGCAGCCTTGGACAGGAGGGGGGCAATGAAAAACTGTTTTTT. This codes for CASSLGQEGGNEKLFF.

The chain combines TRBV10-3 with TRBJ1-2, with a possible D match to TRBD1 (5 bases). Trimming took 3 bases from V and 0 from J, leaving 8 bases between them. This CDR3 region has 14 residues. The germline gives CDR1 ENHRY, CDR2 SYGVKD. The CDR3 DNA sequence: TGTGCCATCAGTGACCAGGGAACTAACTATGGCTACACCTTC. This sequence encodes CAISDQGTNYGYTF.

The chain joins TRBV28 to TRBJ1-2; TRBD1 matches at 11 bases. Germline CDR1 MDHEN, CDR2 SYDVKM. The CDR3 extends over 12 amino acids. V shed 6 bases and J 8 bases; nucleotides not matched to a gene: 2. The CDR3 region has the DNA TGTGCCAGCAGGGGACAGGGGGACGGCTACACCTTC. It codes for CASRGQGDGYTF.

V is TRBV5-1 and J is TRBJ2-7, with 7 bases fitting TRBD2. Trimming removed 0 bases from V and 4 bases from J; junction bases left unmatched: 7. The CDR3 is 15 amino acids. From germline, CDR1 is SGHRS and CDR2 YFSETQ. For the CDR3, the DNA is TGCGCCAGCAGCTTGGCCGGGGCGGGAGCTTACGAGCAGTACTTC. Its protein product is CASSLAGAGAYEQYF.

The chain carries TRBV7-3 and TRBJ2-3; 15 bases are shared with TRBD2. V lost 4 bases, J lost 1 base, and 6 bases stayed unmatched. This CDR3 is built from 18 residues. Germline CDR1 reads SGHTA; CDR2 reads FQGTGA. In DNA form, the CDR3 reads TGTGCCAGCAGCTCGATAGGGACTAGCGGGGGGCGCACAGATACGCAGTATTTT. This encodes CASSSIGTSGGRTDTQYF.

CDR3 DNA sequence: TGTGCCAGTAGCCAGGACAGGGGTTACGAGCAGTACTTC. It encodes CASSQDRGYEQYF. V is TRBV19 and J is TRBJ2-7, with 9 positions matching TRBD1. This CDR3 comprises 13 residues. Germline assignment: CDR1 LNHDA and CDR2 SQIVND (reference sequence). Trimming took 6 bases from V and 4 from J; bases not matched to a gene: 4.

This chain joins TRBV7-9 and TRBJ2-5; tentatively, D is TRBD1 (6 bases). Germline V CDR1 and CDR2: SEHNR, FQNEAQ (reference sequence). The V end lost 6 bases, the J end lost 5 bases, and 19 bases lay between the germline ends. This CDR3 spans 15 amino acids. CDR3 coding DNA: TGTGCCAGCAGGAGGCAGGGGAATCTGAGGGAGACCCAGTACTTC. Amino acid sequence: CASRRQGNLRETQYF.

CDR3 sequence reads: CASSLVAGGTEQYF. The CDR3 DNA is TGTGCCAGCAGCTTAGTAGCGGGGGGGACCGAGCAGTACTTC. The chain employs TRBV11-2 and TRBJ2-7, with 11 bases fitting TRBD2. The junction had 2 bases not matched to a gene; V was cut back by 1 base and J by 6 bases. Germline V gene sequence: CDR1 SGHAT, CDR2 FQNNGV. The CDR3 runs 14 residues.

The chain uses TRBV5-4 and TRBJ2-7; 11 bases line up with TRBD1. Trimming took 4 bases from V and 5 from J; bases not matched to a gene: 5. Germline CDR1 is SGHNT and CDR2 is YYREEE (reference sequence). The CDR3 has 14 residues. In DNA form, the CDR3 reads TGTGCCAGCAGCCGGACAGGGGGCGGGAACGAGCAGTACTTC. This codes for CASSRTGGGNEQYF.

This sequence joins TRBV7-2 and TRBJ2-2; 7 bases match TRBD1. Germline loops: CDR1 SGHTA, CDR2 FQGNSA. V shed 5 bases and J 6 bases; nucleotides not matched to a gene: 6. The CDR3 has 14 residues. The CDR3 region has the DNA TGTGCCAGCAGCCCGACAGGGTTGGCCGGGGAGCTGTTTTTT. Residues: CASSPTGLAGELFF.

The chain is built from TRBV11-2 and TRBJ2-5; possibly TRBD2 for D (5 bases). Per the germline V gene, CDR1 is SGHAT and CDR2 is FQNNGV. The CDR3 runs to 15 residues. Deletions cut 1 base from V and 5 bases from J, with 14 bases between. CDR3: CASSLAPGRVETQYF. The CDR3, as DNA: TGTGCCAGCAGCTTAGCACCGGGGAGAGTCGAGACCCAGTACTTC.

The chain links TRBV19 to TRBJ2-7; no reliable D call. The CDR3 has 13 residues. Germline V lookup: CDR1 LNHDA, CDR2 SQIVND (reference sequence). Trimming removed 3 bases from V and 0 bases from J, with 6 bases in between. The CDR3 coding sequence is TGTGCCAGTAGTATGACTGCCTCCTACGAGCAGTACTTC. The encoded protein is CASSMTASYEQYF.

This clone was counted only a few times. V is TRBV19 and J is TRBJ2-7, with a possible D match to TRBD1 (6 bases). V shed 6 bases and J shed 3 bases, with 15 bases lying between them. The CDR3 is 14 residues long. Looked up from germline, CDR1 is LNHDA and CDR2 is SQIVND (reference sequence). CDR3 DNA: TGTGCCAGTAGGCCGGGACACCTTGGCTACGAGCAGTACTTC. Protein product: CASRPGHLGYEQYF.

This clone was found once. The chain combines TRBV28 with TRBJ2-7, with D uncertain. Trimming took off 2 bases at V and 3 bases at J, with 11 bases between the two ends. The CDR3 is made up of 14 amino acids. The V gene's germline CDR1 is MDHEN and CDR2 SYDVKM. The chain's CDR3 is CASSLRPRHYEQYF. DNA for the CDR3: TGTGCCAGCAGTTTACGTCCCAGGCACTACGAGCAGTACTTC. Based on the CDR3 plus reference TRBV28 and TRBJ2-7, the full variable domain is DVKVTQSSRYLVKRTGEKVFLECVQDMDHENMFWYRQDPGLGLRLIYFSYDVKMKEKGDIPEGYSVSREKKERFSLILESASTNQTSMYLCASSLRPRHYEQYFGPGTRLTVT.

This clone has only a few counts. The genes are TRBV7-2 and TRBJ2-4; maybe TRBD1 (6 bases). Germline V CDR1 and CDR2: SGHTA, FQGNSA. Trimming removed 3 bases from V and 2 bases from J, with 14 bases in between. The CDR3 has 16 amino acids. Here the CDR3 reads CASSLGLTGTKNIQYF. The CDR3 coding sequence is TGTGCCAGCAGCTTGGGCCTCACAGGGACCAAAAACATTCAGTACTTC.

This chain uses TRBV7-8 with TRBJ1-1; TRBD1 matches 11 bases. CDR1 and CDR2 from the germline V gene are SGHVS and FQNEAQ. V was pared by 0 bases and J by 1 base, with 10 bases of the junction left unmatched. The CDR3 length is 19 residues. The CDR3 DNA is TGTGCCAGCAGCTTAGCGCGACGGACAGGGGGCTTTGAGAACACTGAAGCTTTCTTT. The encoded protein is CASSLARRTGGFENTEAFF.